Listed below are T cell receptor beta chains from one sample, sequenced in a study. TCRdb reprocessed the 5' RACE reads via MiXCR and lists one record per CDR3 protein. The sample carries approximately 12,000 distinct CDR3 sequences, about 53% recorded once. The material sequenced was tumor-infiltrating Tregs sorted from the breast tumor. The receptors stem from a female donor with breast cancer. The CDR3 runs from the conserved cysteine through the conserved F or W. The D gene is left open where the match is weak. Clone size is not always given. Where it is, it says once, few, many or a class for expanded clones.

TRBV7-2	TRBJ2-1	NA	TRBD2	CASSLTASGVYNEQFF	TGTGCCAGCAGCTTAACGGCTAGCGGGGTATACAATGAGCAGTTCTTC
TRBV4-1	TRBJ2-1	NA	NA	CASSPQLAVNEQFF	TGCGCCAGCAGCCCCCAATTGGCTGTCAATGAGCAGTTCTTC
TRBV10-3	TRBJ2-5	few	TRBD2	CAIGRGERETQYF	TGTGCCATCGGCCGGGGGGAGCGAGAGACCCAGTACTTC
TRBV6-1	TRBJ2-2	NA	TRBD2	CASQREINTGELFF	TGTGCCAGCCAGCGGGAGATTAACACCGGGGAGCTGTTTTTT
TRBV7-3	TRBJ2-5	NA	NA	CASSLTIQETQYF	TGTGCCAGCAGCTTAACTATACAAGAGACCCAGTACTTC
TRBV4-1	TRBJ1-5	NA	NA	CASSQDPSTQPQHF	TGCGCCAGCAGCCAAGATCCCTCGACTCAGCCCCAGCATTTT
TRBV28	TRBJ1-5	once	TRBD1	CASSLLSLGQGNQPQHF	TGTGCCAGCAGTTTATTGTCCCTGGGACAGGGGAATCAGCCCCAGCATTTT
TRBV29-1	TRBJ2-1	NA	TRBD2	CSVRTSGRNSEQFF	TGCAGCGTGAGGACTAGCGGGAGGAATAGTGAGCAGTTCTTC
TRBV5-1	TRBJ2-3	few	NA	CASRYRDSTDTQYF	TGCGCCAGCAGGTACAGAGATTCCACAGATACGCAGTATTTT
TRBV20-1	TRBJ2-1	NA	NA	CSAREYNEQFF	TGCAGTGCTAGAGAGTACAATGAGCAGTTCTTC
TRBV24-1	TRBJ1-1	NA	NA	CATDSQPLMNTEAFF	TGTGCCACCGACAGCCAGCCTCTAATGAACACTGAAGCTTTCTTT
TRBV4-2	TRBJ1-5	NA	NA	CASSQDMTGRQHF	TGTGCCAGCAGCCAAGATATGACTGGACGCCAGCATTTT
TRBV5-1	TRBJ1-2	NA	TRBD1	CASSPAGGTNYGYTF	TGCGCCAGCAGCCCCGCAGGGGGGACTAACTATGGCTACACCTTC
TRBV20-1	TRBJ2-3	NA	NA	CSARGGGGSHADTQYF	TGCAGTGCTAGAGGGGGAGGGGGCTCTCATGCAGATACGCAGTATTTT
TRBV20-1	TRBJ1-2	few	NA	CSARSPAMANYGYTF	TGCAGTGCTAGATCCCCAGCGATGGCTAACTATGGCTACACCTTC
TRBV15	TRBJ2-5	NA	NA	CATRLILGSKETQYF	TGTGCCACCAGATTGATCTTGGGCAGTAAAGAGACCCAGTACTTC
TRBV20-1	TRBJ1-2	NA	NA	CSARAGLSINYGYTF	TGCAGTGCTCGTGCCGGGCTCTCAATCAACTATGGCTACACCTTC
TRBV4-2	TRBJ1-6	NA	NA	CASSQVDSAVNSPLRF	TGTGCCAGCAGCCAAGTAGATTCCGCAGTTAATTCACCCCTCCGCTTT
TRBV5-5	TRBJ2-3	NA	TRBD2	CASRKLAGGSDTQYF	TGTGCCAGCAGGAAACTAGCGGGAGGGTCAGATACGCAGTATTTT
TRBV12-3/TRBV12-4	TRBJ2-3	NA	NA	CASSLDTTDTQYF	TGTGCCAGCAGCTTGGACACCACAGATACGCAGTATTTT
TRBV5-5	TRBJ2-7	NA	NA	CASSYDTGIHYEQYF	TGTGCCAGCAGTTATGACACAGGGATTCACTACGAGCAGTACTTC
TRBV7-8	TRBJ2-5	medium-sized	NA	CASSSSDFQETQYF	TGTGCCAGCAGCTCATCCGACTTCCAAGAGACCCAGTACTTC
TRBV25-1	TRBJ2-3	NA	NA	CASSESFGGERQIGGLNTDTQYF	TGTGCCAGCAGTGAATCCTTTGGAGGCGAGCGACAGATAGGAGGTCTTAACACAGATACGCAGTATTTT
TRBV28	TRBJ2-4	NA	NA	CASSSGKNIQYF	TGTGCCAGCAGTTCAGGGAAAAACATTCAGTACTTC
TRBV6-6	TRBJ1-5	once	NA	CASTHGGRGWNQPQHF	TGTGCCAGCACCCACGGGGGGAGGGGTTGGAATCAGCCCCAGCATTTT
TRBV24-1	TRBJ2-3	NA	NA	CATSAAQIAYF	TGTGCCACCAGTGCGGCCCAAATCGCGTATTTT
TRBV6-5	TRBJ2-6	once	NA	CASTRGGRSGANVLTF	TGTGCCAGCACCAGAGGGGGGAGGTCTGGGGCCAACGTCCTGACTTTC
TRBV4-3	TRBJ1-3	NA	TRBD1	CASSPGQGNTIYF	TGCGCCAGCAGCCCGGGACAGGGAAACACCATATATTTT
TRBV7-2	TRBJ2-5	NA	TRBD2	CASSRLAGRETQYF	TGTGCCAGCAGCCGACTAGCGGGTAGGGAGACCCAGTACTTC
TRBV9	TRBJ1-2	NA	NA	CASSLGQNYGYTF	TGTGCCAGCAGCCTAGGACAAAACTATGGCTACACCTTC
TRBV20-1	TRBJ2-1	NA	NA	CSALAPNSYNEQFF	TGCAGTGCGTTAGCACCCAACTCCTACAATGAGCAGTTCTTC
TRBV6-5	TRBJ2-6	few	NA	CASSYSYAVSGANVLTF	TGTGCCAGCAGTTACTCGTATGCAGTCTCTGGGGCCAACGTCCTGACTTTC
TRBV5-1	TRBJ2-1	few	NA	CASSSGVGPNEQFF	TGCGCCAGCAGCTCGGGAGTCGGGCCCAATGAGCAGTTCTTC
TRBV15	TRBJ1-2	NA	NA	CATSGNPGYGYTF	TGTGCCACCAGCGGTAACCCGGGGTATGGCTACACCTTC
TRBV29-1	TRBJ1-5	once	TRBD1	CSVSGGGHSNQPQHF	TGCAGCGTTTCAGGGGGCGGTCATAGCAATCAGCCCCAGCATTTT
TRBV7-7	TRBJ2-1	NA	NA	CASSRLDANEQFF	TGTGCCAGCAGCCGGTTAGACGCCAATGAGCAGTTCTTC
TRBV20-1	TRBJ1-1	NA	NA	CSARIRGRQLNTEAFF	TGCAGTGCTAGGATACGAGGGAGGCAGTTGAACACTGAAGCTTTCTTT
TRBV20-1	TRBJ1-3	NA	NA	CSASEARGHGNTIYF	TGCAGTGCTAGTGAGGCCAGGGGTCATGGAAACACCATATATTTT
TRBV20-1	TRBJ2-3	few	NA	CSAPITDTQYF	TGCAGTGCTCCGATCACAGATACGCAGTATTTT
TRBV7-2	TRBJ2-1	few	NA	CASSLSAGLYNEQFF	TGTGCCAGCAGCTTATCCGCAGGCCTCTACAATGAGCAGTTCTTC
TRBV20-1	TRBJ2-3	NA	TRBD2	CSANTALAGELDTQYF	TGCAGTGCTAATACCGCTCTAGCGGGAGAGCTTGATACGCAGTATTTT
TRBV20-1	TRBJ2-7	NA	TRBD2	CSAVGLAGGPGGEQYF	TGCAGTGCTGTGGGACTAGCGGGAGGGCCTGGGGGCGAGCAGTACTTC
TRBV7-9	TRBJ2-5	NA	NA	CASSARTEGETQYF	TGTGCCAGCAGCGCCCGGACAGAGGGAGAGACCCAGTACTTC
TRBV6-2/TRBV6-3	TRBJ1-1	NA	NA	CASSSGRNTEAFF	TGTGCCAGCAGTTCAGGGAGAAACACTGAAGCTTTCTTT
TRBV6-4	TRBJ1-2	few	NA	CASNNGGGYTF	TGTGCCAGCAATAACGGAGGGGGCTACACCTTC
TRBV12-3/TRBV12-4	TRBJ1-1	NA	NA	CASSLGIRTEAFF	TGTGCCAGCAGTTTAGGGATTAGGACTGAAGCTTTCTTT
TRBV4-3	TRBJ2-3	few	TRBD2	CASSQRTSATDTQYF	TGCGCCAGCAGCCAGAGGACTAGCGCCACAGATACGCAGTATTTT
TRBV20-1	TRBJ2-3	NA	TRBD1	CSAKGQHGTDTQYF	TGCAGTGCAAAGGGACAGCACGGCACAGATACGCAGTATTTT
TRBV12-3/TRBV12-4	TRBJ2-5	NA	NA	CASSLDSFQKTQYF	TGTGCCAGCAGTTTGGACAGCTTCCAAAAGACCCAGTACTTC
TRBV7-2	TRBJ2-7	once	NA	CASSETGSSSYEQYF	TGTGCCAGCAGCGAAACCGGGAGTAGCTCCTACGAGCAGTACTTC
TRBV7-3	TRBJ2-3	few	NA	CASSQGLTTDTQYF	TGTGCCAGCAGCCAGGGACTTACCACAGATACGCAGTATTTT
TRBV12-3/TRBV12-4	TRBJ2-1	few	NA	CASSHRTPEVYNEQFF	TGTGCCAGCAGCCATAGGACCCCTGAAGTATACAATGAGCAGTTCTTC
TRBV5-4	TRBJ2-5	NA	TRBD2	CASSRWRLAGAETQYF	TGTGCCAGCAGCCGGTGGCGGCTAGCGGGAGCAGAGACCCAGTACTTC
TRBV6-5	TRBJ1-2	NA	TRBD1	CASMQPGGYGYTF	TGTGCCAGCATGCAGCCAGGGGGGTATGGCTACACCTTC
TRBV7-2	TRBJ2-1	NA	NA	CASSLVWLNGEQFF	TGTGCCAGCAGCTTAGTCTGGCTAAATGGTGAGCAGTTCTTC
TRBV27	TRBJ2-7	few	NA	CASKLRAQRSYEQYF	TGTGCCAGCAAGTTAAGGGCGCAAAGGTCCTACGAGCAGTACTTC
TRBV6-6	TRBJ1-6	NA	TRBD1	CASRPTGGAPLHF	TGTGCCAGCAGACCGACAGGGGGGGCACCCCTCCACTTT